What follows are 21 T cell receptor beta chains derived from one specimen sequenced in a study of blood T cells in healthy people across ages. Sample-barcoded 5' priming and a J-beta primer mix drove a second PCR of roughly 6 to 12 cycles. MiXCR, applied by TCRdb to the 5' RACE reads, yields one record per CDR3 protein. The table includes under 2 million distinct CDR3 sequences, 30% to 40% detected once. Sequenced material: blood. The receptors shown here come from a woman aged 25-40 years in good health.

This clonotype has only a few counts. This chain connects TRBV6-1 to TRBJ2-7; the D is unclear. Germline CDR1 and CDR2: MNHNS and SASEGT. CDR3 length: 12 residues. The V gene lost 10 bases and the J gene lost 3 bases, with 13 bases spanning the gap. CDR3 amino acids: CANRPVIYEQYF. The CDR3 DNA follows: TGTGCCAACAGACCGGTGATCTACGAGCAGTACTTC.

This clonotype was counted only a few times. The V and J genes are TRBV5-1 and TRBJ2-7; 9 positions match TRBD1. The CDR3 loop spans 17 amino acids. J was trimmed by 2 bases and V by 4 bases; bases with no gene match: 13. Germline V gene sequence: CDR1 SGHRS, CDR2 YFSETQ. CDR3 loop: CASSQTTGTGTAYEQYF. In DNA, the CDR3 is TGCGCCAGCAGCCAAACCACTGGGACAGGGACAGCCTACGAGCAGTACTTC.

The genes are TRBV6-5 and TRBJ2-3, with 7 bases that match TRBD2. This CDR3 is built from 15 residues. The junction had 8 bases not matched to a gene; V was cut back by 6 bases and J by 2 bases. CDR1 is MNHEY, CDR2 SVGAGI, per germline. The CDR3 DNA follows: TGTGCCAGCAGATCTCAAGGGAGGGCCACAGATACGCAGTATTTT. This encodes CASRSQGRATDTQYF.

The rearrangement joins TRBV20-1 to TRBJ2-7; the D call may be TRBD1 or TRBD2 (6 bases each). The J call may not be correct, given that the DNA end is closer to TRBJ2-5. There are 18 residues in the CDR3. CDR1 is DFQATT, CDR2 SNEGSKA, per germline (reference sequence). The CDR3 loop is CSARDWGAGSTGRETQYF. CDR3 coding DNA: TGCAGTGCTAGAGATTGGGGGGCCGGATCCACAGGGAGGGAGACCCAGTACTTC.

In this sample, this clonotype turned up a few times. The rearrangement links TRBV24-1 to TRBJ2-1; perhaps D is TRBD1 or TRBD2 (5 bases each). V was pared by 5 bases and J by 4 bases, with 14 bases between. CDR1 KGHDR and CDR2 SFDVKD come from the germline V gene. The CDR3 runs to 15 residues. The DNA of the CDR3 is TGTGCCACCAGTGGTAGGGGACGTGAATACAATGAGCAGTTCTTC. Translated: CATSGRGREYNEQFF.

Regarding this clonotype: The junction and the germline gene differ at one end; a read error may be behind it. This rearrangement joins TRBV6-5 to TRBJ1-2, with unresolved D. The CDR3 sequence is 12 residues long. Germline V lookup: CDR1 MNHEY, CDR2 SVGAGI. CDR3 in DNA: TGTGCCAGCAGTTCTCCGGGTTATGACTACACCTTC. Protein product: CASSSPGYDYTF.

The chain recombines TRBV3-1 with TRBJ2-2; D remains ambiguous. The CDR3 has 14 amino acids. The V gene's germline CDR1 is LGHDT and CDR2 YNNKEL (reference sequence). V lost 1 base to trimming and J lost 6 bases, with 9 bases between them. CDR3 sequence: CASSQVSGAGELFF. For the CDR3, the DNA is TGTGCCAGCAGCCAAGTGTCAGGCGCCGGGGAGCTGTTTTTT.

This clonotype was detected only once. V is TRBV11-2 and J is TRBJ2-5; D gene uncertain. Gene TRBJ2-7 matches the end of the DNA better, so the J call may be wrong. CDR3 length equals 17 residues. Germline lookup yields CDR1 SGHAT and CDR2 FQNNGV. CDR3 residues: CASSLIPGDYRRNEQYF. The DNA of the CDR3 is TGTGCCAGCAGCTTAATCCCCGGAGATTATAGGCGGAACGAGCAGTACTTC.

The genes are TRBV13 and TRBJ2-5; D might be TRBD1 or TRBD2, each matching 5 bases. This CDR3 region has 16 residues. Trimming left V 0 bases short and J 2 bases short, with 13 bases between. CDR1 and CDR2 from the germline V gene are PRHDT and FYEKMQ (reference sequence). In DNA form, the CDR3 reads TGTGCCAGCAGCTTAGGGGGGCGGCGGGTTCAAGAGACCCAGTACTTC. As protein: CASSLGGRRVQETQYF.

The rearrangement uses TRBV20-1 and TRBJ2-5; 13 nucleotides match TRBD2. The end of the DNA is better explained by TRBJ2-7, so the J call may be wrong. The germline V gene encodes CDR1 DFQATT and CDR2 SNEGSKA (reference sequence). The CDR3 is 19 amino acids. The CDR3 loop reads CSARRPPGLAGARSYEQYF. The CDR3 coding sequence is TGCAGTGCTAGACGCCCTCCTGGACTAGCGGGAGCAAGGTCCTACGAGCAGTACTTC.

V is TRBV7-9 and J is TRBJ1-6; 7 positions match TRBD1. Trimming removed 9 bases from V and 7 bases from J; junction bases left unmatched: 12. From germline, CDR1 is SEHNR and CDR2 FQNEAQ (reference sequence). The CDR3 runs to 15 residues. CDR3 nucleotide sequence: TGTGCCAGTAGCAACCGACAGGGAGGCAATTCACCCCTCCACTTT. This codes for CASSNRQGGNSPLHF.

This chain uses TRBV5-1 with TRBJ2-2, with TRBD1 identical over 8 bases. CDR1 is SGHRS and CDR2 is YFSETQ in the germline V gene. The length of the CDR3 is 19 residues. The J segment lost 2 bases and the V segment lost 0 bases, leaving 12 bases of the junction unmatched. The chain's CDR3 is CASSLEYTTGTGNTGELFF. The CDR3 coding sequence is TGCGCCAGCAGCTTGGAATATACTACCGGGACAGGAAACACCGGGGAGCTGTTTTTT.

The V and J genes are TRBV6-2 or TRBV6-3 and TRBJ1-2; D might be TRBD1 (5 bases). The V and J ends lost 6 bases and 5 bases respectively, with 19 bases between them. The CDR3 runs to 15 residues. The V gene's germline CDR1 is MNHEY and CDR2 SVGEGT. CDR3 coding DNA: TGTGCCAGCAGCTTGTCCGGGACCTCCTCATATGGCTACACCTTC. This encodes CASSLSGTSSYGYTF.

At least ten counts were recorded for this clonotype. The chain employs TRBV29-1 and TRBJ2-3; 7 nucleotides line up with TRBD2. CDR3 length: 13 residues. The ends lost 3 bases at V and 4 bases at J; junction bases unmatched: 4. Germline V gene lookup returns CDR1 SQVTM and CDR2 ANQGSEA. CDR3 protein: CSVEREIPDTQYF. In nucleotides, the CDR3 is TGCAGCGTTGAGCGGGAGATCCCAGATACGCAGTATTTT.

This chain links TRBV7-9 with TRBJ2-7; possibly TRBD2 for D (6 bases). Germline V lookup: CDR1 SEHNR, CDR2 FQNEAQ (reference sequence). Trimming shortened V by 5 bases and J by 0 bases, and 11 bases separated the two germline ends. This CDR3 is 14 amino acids long. The CDR3 loop is CASSGGISSYEQYF. The CDR3 nucleotides are TGTGCCAGCAGCGGAGGGATAAGCTCCTACGAGCAGTACTTC.

J is TRBJ1-2 and V is TRBV20-1; TRBD1 matches at 7 bases. CDR3 length: 13 residues. The ends lost 1 base at V and 8 bases at J; junction bases unmatched: 7. The germline V gene has CDR1 DFQATT and CDR2 SNEGSKA (reference sequence). The CDR3 loop reads CSARVDRLGGYTF. CDR3 sequence (DNA): TGCAGTGCTAGAGTGGACAGGCTTGGAGGCTACACCTTC.

This clonotype was detected many times. This rearrangement joins TRBV13 to TRBJ2-1, with 10 positions matching TRBD2. J was trimmed by 7 bases and V by 1 base; bases with no gene match: 10. The CDR3 covers 17 residues. Germline V CDR1 and CDR2: PRHDT, FYEKMQ (reference sequence). CDR3 coding DNA: TGTGCCAGCAGCTTAGAGGCTAGCGGGGGATTAGTTAATGAGCAGTTCTTC. Translation gives CASSLEASGGLVNEQFF.

This chain connects TRBV29-1 to TRBJ1-1; 10 bases match TRBD1. This CDR3 is 13 amino acids long. From germline, CDR1 is SQVTM and CDR2 ANQGSEA. Trimming at V came to 6 bases and at J to 4 bases, leaving 5 bases not matched to a gene. The CDR3 DNA reads as TGCAGCGTGACAGGGGGCGCGGGCACTGAAGCTTTCTTT. It yields the protein CSVTGGAGTEAFF.

This clonotype was seen a handful of times. The genes are TRBV9 and TRBJ2-1, with D hard to call. This CDR3 region has 14 residues. Trimming cost V 2 bases and J 5 bases, with 11 bases left between them. Germline lookup yields CDR1 SGDLS and CDR2 YYNGEE. The CDR3 here is CASSVRPDNNEQFF. The CDR3 bases are TGTGCCAGCAGCGTCCGGCCCGATAACAATGAGCAGTTCTTC.

J is TRBJ2-7 and V is TRBV10-3, with TRBD2 identical over 10 bases. Trimming took 8 bases from V and 2 from J; bases not matched to a gene: 6. The CDR3 length is 14 residues. CDR1 and CDR2 (germline): ENHRY, SYGVKD. The CDR3, as DNA: TGTGCCATCCGCCCCGGGACTAGCGCCTACGAGCAGTACTTC. Protein product: CAIRPGTSAYEQYF.

The chain is built from TRBV5-1 and TRBJ2-7; 7 bases agree with TRBD1. The CDR3 contains 15 residues. From germline, CDR1 is SGHRS and CDR2 YFSETQ. Trimming at V came to 4 bases and at J to 3 bases, leaving 10 bases not matched to a gene. The CDR3 sequence is CASSKEGAKIYEQYF. CDR3 nucleotide sequence: TGCGCCAGCAGCAAAGAGGGGGCGAAAATCTACGAGCAGTACTTC.